Shown below are 14 T cell receptor beta chains from a single sample sequenced in a study of blood T cell repertoires in COVID-19. Assay used: immunoSEQ multiplex PCR; TCRdb lists only in-frame clones, some missing. The sample includes under 130,000 clones, approximately 76% seen only once; the top ten take roughly 19%. Sequencing was done on a sample of peripheral blood. All receptors come from a woman in her seventies with acute or convalescent COVID-19.

This clone was seen more than once but under ten times. J is TRBJ1-2 and V is TRBV3-1 (or the pseudogene TRBV3-2), with 9 bases aligning to TRBD1. V shed 4 bases, J shed 7 bases, and the junction held 1 base outside the gene matches. This CDR3 contains 12 residues. Germline V lookup: CDR1 LGHDT, CDR2 YNNKEL (reference sequence). As DNA, the CDR3 is TGTGCCAGCAGCCTGACAGGGGGTGGCTACACCTTC. This translates into CASSLTGGGYTF.

This chain connects TRBV29-1 to TRBJ2-7; 10 positions agree with TRBD1. The CDR3 sequence is 16 residues long. V trimming: 3 bases; J trimming: 8 bases; junction bases outside the gene matches: 16. Germline V gene lookup returns CDR1 SQVTM and CDR2 ANQGSEA. CDR3 residues: CSVDGQGVGSPSQQYF. CDR3 coding DNA: TGCAGCGTTGATGGACAGGGGGTCGGTAGCCCCTCTCAGCAGTACTTC.

The chain combines TRBV6-5 with TRBJ1-2; unclear D gene. V lost 8 bases and J lost 2, with 9 bases in between. Germline V gene lookup returns CDR1 MNHEY and CDR2 SVGAGI. The length of the CDR3 is 12 residues. This CDR3 is CASSPGNYGYTF. CDR3 sequence (DNA): TGTGCCAGCTCTCCCGGGAACTATGGCTACACCTTC.

The chain has TRBV5-1 and TRBJ1-4, with 9 nucleotides matching TRBD1. Germline V gives CDR1 SGHRS, CDR2 YFSETQ. The CDR3 runs to 14 residues. With 0 bases clipped from V and 12 bases from J, the junction kept 6 bases outside the gene matches. This chain's CDR3 is CASSLDGGQGELFF. CDR3 coding DNA: TGCGCCAGCAGCTTGGACGGGGGACAGGGTGAACTGTTTTTT.

The genes are TRBV2 and TRBJ1-2; the D is unclear. Germline CDR1 and CDR2: SNHLY and FYNNEI. V gave up 1 base and J gave up 7 bases, with 13 bases separating them. The CDR3 runs 14 residues. The CDR3 sequence: CASSEDFDFSGYTF. The DNA for the CDR3 is TGTGCCAGCAGTGAAGACTTCGACTTCAGTGGCTACACCTTC.

There are a few counts of this clone. The J gene is TRBJ1-1, the V gene TRBV6-5; no firm D call. The CDR3 spans 13 residues. Germline CDR1 and CDR2: MNHEY and SVGAGI. V was clipped by 2 bases and J by 2 bases, with 6 bases between them. The CDR3 DNA sequence: TGTGCCAGCAGTTACGAGGGAAACACTGAAGCTTTCTTT. Translated: CASSYEGNTEAFF.

The chain uses TRBV7-6 and TRBJ2-2; 8 nucleotides align to TRBD1. V lost 1 base and J lost 7; bases outside the gene matches: 8. The CDR3 length is 16 residues. Germline CDR1 is SGHVS and CDR2 is FNYEAQ. CDR3 region: CASSLGPGGGGGELFF. The CDR3 coding sequence is TGTGCCAGCAGCTTAGGCCCAGGGGGCGGTGGCGGGGAGCTGTTTTTT. Looking up the rest from reference TRBV7-6 and TRBJ2-2 gives the full variable domain: GAGVSQSPRYKVTKRGQDVALRCDPISGHVSLYWYRQALGQGPEFLTYFNYEAQQDKSGLPNDRFSAERPEGSISTLTIQRTEQRDSAMYRCASSLGPGGGGGELFFGEGSRLTVL.

V is TRBV19 and J is TRBJ1-5; D is uncertain. Per the germline V gene, CDR1 is LNHDA and CDR2 is SQIVND (reference sequence). The CDR3 totals 13 residues. The V end lost 7 bases, the J end lost 4 bases, and 11 bases lay between the germline ends. The CDR3 sequence: CASNQVNNQPQHF. The CDR3, as DNA: TGTGCCAGTAATCAGGTGAATAATCAGCCCCAGCATTTT.

The table lists this clone with a few counts. J is TRBJ1-1 and V is TRBV3-1 (or the pseudogene TRBV3-2); 8 nucleotides match TRBD1. CDR3 length: 14 residues. V lost 1 base and J lost 8; bases outside the gene matches: 6. The germline V gene encodes CDR1 LGHDT and CDR2 YNNKEL (reference sequence). This chain's CDR3 is CASSQAAGTGEAFF. The DNA of the CDR3 is TGTGCCAGCAGCCAAGCAGCCGGGACAGGAGAAGCTTTCTTT.

This clone has a handful of counts. The rearrangement joins TRBV6-5 to TRBJ1-6; D is unclear. The germline V gene encodes CDR1 MNHEY and CDR2 SVGAGI. The CDR3 has 14 amino acids. Deletions cut 4 bases from V and 0 bases from J, with 4 bases between. CDR3 loop: CASSFSSYNSPLHF. The CDR3 coding sequence is TGTGCCAGCAGTTTCAGCTCCTATAATTCACCCCTCCACTTT.

The chain joins TRBV7-8 to TRBJ1-1; a weak D match, TRBD1 (5 bases). The V end was cut by 6 bases, the J end by 0 bases, with 14 bases between. The CDR3 is 15 residues long. Per the germline V gene, CDR1 is SGHVS and CDR2 is FQNEAQ. CDR3 loop: CASRAGGGMNTEAFF. For the CDR3, the DNA is TGTGCCAGCAGAGCGGGGGGGGGTATGAACACTGAAGCTTTCTTT.

This clone was seen at least ten times. The chain has TRBV5-4 and TRBJ1-5; D may be TRBD1 (6 bases). The CDR3 contains 16 residues. Trimming cost V 4 bases and J 2 bases, with 16 bases left between them. Germline loops: CDR1 SGHNT, CDR2 YYREEE (reference sequence). The CDR3 region has the DNA TGTGCCAGCAGCCGGACCGGGGCAGGGGGCAATCAGCCCCAGCATTTT. Translated, it gives CASSRTGAGGNQPQHF.

The rearrangement links TRBV28 to TRBJ1-1; TRBD1 is a possible D gene (6 bases). The V end lost 2 bases, the J end lost 4 bases, and 20 bases lay between the germline ends. Germline CDR1 is MDHEN and CDR2 is SYDVKM. The CDR3 has 17 residues. The CDR3 DNA follows: TGTGCCAGCAGTTTACGGGGGGGCGCTGGTTTGGGCACTGAAGCTTTCTTT. It yields the protein CASSLRGGAGLGTEAFF. Supplemented by reference TRBV28 and TRBJ1-1, the full variable domain reads DVKVTQSSRYLVKRTGEKVFLECVQDMDHENMFWYRQDPGLGLRLIYFSYDVKMKEKGDIPEGYSVSREKKERFSLILESASTNQTSMYLCASSLRGGAGLGTEAFFGQGTRLTVV.

The rearrangement joins TRBV10-2 to TRBJ1-1; the match to TRBD1 covers 7 bases. V was pared by 8 bases and J by 1 base, with 4 bases of the junction left unmatched. Germline CDR1 reads WSHSY; CDR2 reads SAAADI. This CDR3 has 13 amino acids. The CDR3 DNA is TGCGCCAGCGGGACAGACCCGAACACTGAAGCTTTCTTT. This gives the protein CASGTDPNTEAFF.